This TCR beta chain was recovered during a study of early T cells in non-severe SARS-CoV-2 infection (dated by TCRdb to 2020 to 2022). Regarding the complete study: Because TCR sequencing relied on bulk RNA taken from unsorted whole blood, pairing of alpha and beta chains was not possible.

The CDR3 measures 16 amino acids from cysteine to phenylalanine. Only CDR3 DNA is held: 48 bases, read in frame from base 1. Taken from the germline V gene, the CDR1 and CDR2 loops are SGHVS and FNYEAQ. Trimming removed 1 base from V and 3 bases from J, leaving 16 bases between the germline ends. Set within a cohort of healthcare workers in London, UK, this nested case-control study involved weekly PCR testing of nasopharyngeal swabs along with blood sampling. Healthcare workers were enrolled in the week of the UK lockdown, from 23 to 31 March 2020, and were followed every week for up to 16 weeks. This clonotype showed up many times. No antigen is known for it. Per-nucleotide qualities are absent, and no much larger clonotype sits a single base away. The method behind the library was 5' RACE. Data came from a NextSeq 500. In the TCR library protocol, unique molecular identifiers were attached to individual cDNA molecules to correct for PCR bias and sequencing error. Both TCR alpha and beta chains were sequenced, and tight co-correlation was observed between alpha and beta sequence abundances in each sample. The study's own analysis went as follows. Decombinator V4 was used to annotate TCR sequences for V gene, J gene and CDR3. Expanded TCRs were defined as changing significantly between any two time points under a Poisson model with p below 0.0001. Abundances of TCRs were expressed as counts per million after normalisation to the total number of TCRs sequenced in each sample. MAIT TCRs were defined by TRAV1-2 paired with TRAJ12, TRAJ20 or TRAJ33, and iNKT TCRs by TRAV10 paired with TRAJ18. VDJdb, accessed on 1 November 2021, was searched for TCRs annotated for CMV, EBV and SARS-CoV-2, and TCRs annotated for more than one antigen were excluded. The public reads were reprocessed in TCRdb via fastp at Q25 and MiXCR, keeping in-frame beta chains. Rows are combined by CDR3 protein, so each entry shows the most common genes and DNA. These V and J calls are TCRdb output, not the study's own analysis. The sample table contains tens of thousands of distinct CDR3 sequences; only one count was recorded for 13% to 15% of them. The ten largest account for roughly 7% of the sample.

Findings and caveats that apply to the study as a whole: VDJdb matching was skewed toward anti-spike CD8 responses and likely underestimated virus-specific expansions by missing private and CD4 specificities.

Sample: whole blood. The source is an adult who was a healthcare worker with PCR-confirmed SARS-CoV-2 infection or an uninfected control (not recorded which). In this chain, TRBV7-6 is recombined with TRBJ2-7; the D match is possibly TRBD1 or TRBD2, with 5 bases aligned in each. The nucleotide sequence reads as follows: TGTGCCAGCAGCTTAGGGCCTGGGGGAAACCACTACGAGCAGTACTTC. This translates into CASSLGPGGNHYEQYF.